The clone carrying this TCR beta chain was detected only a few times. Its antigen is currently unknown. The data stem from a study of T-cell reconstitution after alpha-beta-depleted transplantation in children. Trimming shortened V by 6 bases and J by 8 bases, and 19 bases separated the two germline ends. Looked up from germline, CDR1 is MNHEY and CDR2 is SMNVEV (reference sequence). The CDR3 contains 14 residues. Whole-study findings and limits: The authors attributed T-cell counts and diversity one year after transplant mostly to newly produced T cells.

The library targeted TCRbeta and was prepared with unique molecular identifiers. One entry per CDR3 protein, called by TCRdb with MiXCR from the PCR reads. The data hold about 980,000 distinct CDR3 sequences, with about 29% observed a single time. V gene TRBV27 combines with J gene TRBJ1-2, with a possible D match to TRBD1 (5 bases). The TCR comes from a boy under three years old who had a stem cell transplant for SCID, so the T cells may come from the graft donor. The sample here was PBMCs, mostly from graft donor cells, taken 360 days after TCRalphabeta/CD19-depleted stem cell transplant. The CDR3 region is CASSPYLGPSGYTF. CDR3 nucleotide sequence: TGTGCCAGCAGCCCCTACTTGGGACCATCGGGCTACACCTTC.